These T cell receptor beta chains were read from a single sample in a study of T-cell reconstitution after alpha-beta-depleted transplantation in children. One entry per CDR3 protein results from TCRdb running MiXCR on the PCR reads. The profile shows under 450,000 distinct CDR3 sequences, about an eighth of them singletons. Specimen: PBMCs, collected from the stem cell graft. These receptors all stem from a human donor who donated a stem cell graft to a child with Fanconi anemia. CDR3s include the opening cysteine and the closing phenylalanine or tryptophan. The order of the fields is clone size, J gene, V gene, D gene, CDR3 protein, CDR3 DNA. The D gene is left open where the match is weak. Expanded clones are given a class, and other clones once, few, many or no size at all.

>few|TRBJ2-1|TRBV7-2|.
CASSLVGGLYNEQFF
TGTGCCAGCAGCTTAGTCGGGGGGCTCTACAATGAGCAGTTCTTC
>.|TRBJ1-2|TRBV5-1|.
CASSPSGGANYGYTF
TGCGCCAGCAGCCCCAGTGGAGGGGCGAACTATGGCTACACCTTC
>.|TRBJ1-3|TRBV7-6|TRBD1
CASSRQGTGNTIYF
TGTGCCAGCAGCCGACAGGGGACTGGAAACACCATATATTTT
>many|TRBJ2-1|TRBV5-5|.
CASSPPGASYNEQFF
TGTGCCAGCAGCCCCCCGGGGGCCTCCTACAATGAGCAGTTCTTC
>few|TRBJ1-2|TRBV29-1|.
CSDVYPGGYTF
TGCAGCGACGTATACCCCGGGGGCTACACCTTC
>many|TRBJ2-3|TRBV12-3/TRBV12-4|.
CASSPLLPRGDTQYF
TGTGCCAGCAGTCCCCTTCTCCCCAGGGGAGATACGCAGTATTTT
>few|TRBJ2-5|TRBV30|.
CAWSPVRGGAFGVDQETQYF
TGTGCCTGGAGTCCCGTCAGGGGGGGGGCCTTCGGAGTCGACCAAGAGACCCAGTACTTC
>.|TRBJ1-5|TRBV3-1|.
CASSQDGGDRPQHF
TGTGCCAGCAGCCAAGATGGCGGGGACCGGCCCCAGCATTTT
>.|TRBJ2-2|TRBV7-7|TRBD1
CASSLCGTGTGELFF
TGTGCCAGCAGCTTATGCGGGACAGGGACCGGGGAGCTGTTTTTT
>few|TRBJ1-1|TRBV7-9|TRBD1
CASSPDRGVGTEAFF
TGTGCCAGCAGCCCGGACAGGGGGGTGGGCACTGAAGCTTTCTTT
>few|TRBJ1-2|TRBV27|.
CASSFRQAGGYTF
TGTGCCAGCAGTTTTCGACAGGCGGGTGGCTACACCTTC
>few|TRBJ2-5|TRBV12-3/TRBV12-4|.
CASRGEQETQYF
TGTGCCAGCAGGGGGGAGCAAGAGACCCAGTACTTC
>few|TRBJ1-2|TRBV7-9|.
CASSFILNYGYTF
TGTGCCAGCAGCTTCATCCTAAACTATGGCTACACCTTC
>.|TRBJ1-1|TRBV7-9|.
CASSPEPGFTEAFF
TGTGCCAGCAGCCCAGAACCAGGGTTCACTGAAGCTTTCTTT
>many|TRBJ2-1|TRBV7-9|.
CASSLVENEQFF
TGTGCCAGCAGCTTAGTCGAGAATGAGCAGTTCTTC
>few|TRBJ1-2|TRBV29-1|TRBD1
CSVVGGKTGQGNYGYTF
TGCAGCGTTGTGGGGGGAAAAACGGGACAGGGGAACTATGGCTACACCTTC
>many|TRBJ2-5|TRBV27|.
CASSLRHTETQYF
TGTGCCAGCAGTCTACGCCATACAGAGACCCAGTACTTC
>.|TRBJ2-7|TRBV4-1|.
CASSQGQGSFYEQYF
TGCGCCAGCAGCCAGGGGCAGGGATCGTTCTACGAGCAGTACTTC
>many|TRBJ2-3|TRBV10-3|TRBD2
CAISDPGGLAGLITDTQYF
TGTGCCATCAGTGACCCGGGGGGACTAGCGGGTCTAATCACAGATACGCAGTATTTT
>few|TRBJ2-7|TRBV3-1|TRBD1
CASSRGQVTYEQYF
TGTGCCAGCAGCCGGGGACAGGTGACCTACGAGCAGTACTTC
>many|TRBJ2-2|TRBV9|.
CASSVEGTWGTGELFF
TGTGCCAGCAGTGTGGAGGGGACCTGGGGCACCGGGGAGCTGTTTTTT
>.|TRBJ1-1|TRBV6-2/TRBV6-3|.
CASSYSGGRVKAFF
TGTGCCAGCAGTTACTCGGGAGGGAGGGTCAAGGCTTTCTTT
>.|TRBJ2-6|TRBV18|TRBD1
CASSRGGTGVPGANVLTF
TGTGCCAGCTCACGCGGAGGGACAGGGGTCCCTGGGGCCAACGTCCTGACTTTC
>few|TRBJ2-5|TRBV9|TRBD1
CASSAGGQGRETQYF
TGTGCCAGCAGTGCTGGAGGACAGGGGAGGGAGACCCAGTACTTC
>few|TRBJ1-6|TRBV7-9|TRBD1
CASSSGQGDNSPLHF
TGTGCCAGCAGCTCTGGACAGGGGGATAATTCACCCCTCCACTTT
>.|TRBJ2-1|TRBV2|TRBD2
CASTTSAAGGYNEQFF
TGTGCCAGCACCACCAGCGCAGCGGGGGGCTACAATGAGCAGTTCTTC
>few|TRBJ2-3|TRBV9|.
CASSVVGELGDTQYF
TGTGCCAGCAGCGTAGTAGGGGAGTTAGGAGATACGCAGTATTTT
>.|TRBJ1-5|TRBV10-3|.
CAISESMGPQPQHF
TGTGCCATCAGTGAGTCAATGGGTCCTCAGCCCCAGCATTTT
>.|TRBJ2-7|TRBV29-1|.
CSVGGGAGEDEQYF
TGCAGCGTTGGGGGAGGGGCAGGGGAGGACGAGCAGTACTTC
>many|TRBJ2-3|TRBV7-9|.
CASSYGATDTQYF
TGTGCCAGCAGCTACGGGGCCACAGATACGCAGTATTTT
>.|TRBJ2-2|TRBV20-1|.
CSAAGLRPANTGELFF
TGCAGTGCTGCGGGACTCCGTCCCGCGAACACCGGGGAGCTGTTTTTT
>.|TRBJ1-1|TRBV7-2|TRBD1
CASDPGTGLEAFF
TGTGCCAGCGATCCCGGGACAGGGTTAGAAGCTTTCTTT
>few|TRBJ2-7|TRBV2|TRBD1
CASAVRTGGSYEQYF
TGTGCCAGCGCGGTTCGGACAGGGGGGTCCTACGAGCAGTACTTC
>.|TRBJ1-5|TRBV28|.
CASSLTSGESQPQHF
TGTGCCAGCAGTTTAACGTCCGGGGAATCTCAGCCCCAGCATTTT
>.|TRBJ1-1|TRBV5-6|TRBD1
CARSLGSLRGGTEAFF
TGTGCCAGGAGCCTTGGTTCACTCAGGGGGGGCACTGAAGCTTTCTTT
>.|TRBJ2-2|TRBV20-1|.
CSASLRRGSNTGELFF
TGCAGTGCTAGTCTGCGCCGGGGGTCGAACACCGGGGAGCTGTTTTTT
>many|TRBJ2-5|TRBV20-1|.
CSARDQKEWETQYF
TGCAGTGCTAGAGATCAGAAGGAGTGGGAGACCCAGTACTTC
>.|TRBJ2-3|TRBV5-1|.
CASSLYVFGTRRTDTQYF
TGCGCCAGCAGCTTGTACGTATTCGGGACACGACGCACAGATACGCAGTATTTT
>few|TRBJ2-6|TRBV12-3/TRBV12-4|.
CASSLAISGANVLTF
TGTGCCAGCAGTTTGGCTATCTCTGGGGCCAACGTCCTGACTTTC
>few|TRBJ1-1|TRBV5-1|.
CASSLGIFSPKGDAFF
TGCGCCAGCAGCTTGGGTATCTTTTCGCCCAAGGGGGACGCTTTCTTT
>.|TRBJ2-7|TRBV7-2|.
CASSFVRGREQYF
TGTGCCAGCAGCTTCGTGCGGGGGCGGGAGCAGTACTTC
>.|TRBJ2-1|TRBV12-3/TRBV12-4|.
CASEGAPYNEQFF
TGTGCCAGCGAAGGGGCCCCCTACAATGAGCAGTTCTTC
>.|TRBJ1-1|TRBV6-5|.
CASSYQRPGTPSRGTEAFF
TGTGCCAGCAGTTACCAACGACCCGGGACACCGTCTAGGGGCACTGAAGCTTTCTTT
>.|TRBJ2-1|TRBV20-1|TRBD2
CSARVWREASYNEQFF
TGCAGTGCTAGAGTTTGGCGGGAGGCGTCTTACAATGAGCAGTTCTTC
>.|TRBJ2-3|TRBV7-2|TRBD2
CASSASGLVTDTQYF
TGTGCCAGCAGCGCCTCGGGACTAGTCACAGATACGCAGTATTTT
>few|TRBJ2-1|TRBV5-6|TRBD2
CASSLGGDHEQFF
TGTGCCAGCAGTTTGGGGGGGGATCATGAGCAGTTCTTC
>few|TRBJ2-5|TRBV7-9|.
CASSRPSRSETQYF
TGTGCCAGCAGCCGTCCGAGCAGGTCAGAGACCCAGTACTTC
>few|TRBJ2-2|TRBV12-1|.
CASSCRRATGELFF
TGTGCCAGCAGCTGCAGGCGGGCCACCGGGGAGCTGTTTTTT
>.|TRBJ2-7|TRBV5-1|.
CASSLVLDYEQYF
TGCGCCAGCAGCTTGGTACTAGACTACGAGCAGTACTTC
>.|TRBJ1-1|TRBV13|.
CASSRIAGKDTEAFF
TGTGCCAGCAGCCGAATTGCGGGGAAGGACACTGAAGCTTTCTTT
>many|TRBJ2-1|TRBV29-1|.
CSVGPYARYNEQFF
TGCAGCGTGGGTCCCTATGCCAGGTACAATGAGCAGTTCTTC
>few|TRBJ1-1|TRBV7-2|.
CASSRAGTVTEAFF
TGTGCCAGCAGCCGCGCCGGGACGGTAACTGAAGCTTTCTTT
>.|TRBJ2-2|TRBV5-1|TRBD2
CASSPGLAGAANTGELFF
TGCGCCAGCAGCCCTGGACTAGCGGGGGCCGCGAACACCGGGGAGCTGTTTTTT
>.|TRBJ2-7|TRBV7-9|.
CASSLPYSEQYF
TGTGCCAGCAGCTTACCCTACTCCGAGCAGTACTTC
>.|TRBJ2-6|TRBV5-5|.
CASSLFPGQTSGANVLTF
TGTGCCAGCAGCTTGTTCCCGGGACAAACCTCTGGGGCCAACGTCCTGACTTTC
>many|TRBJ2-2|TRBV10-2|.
CASSEWAYTGELFF
TGCGCCAGCAGTGAGTGGGCGTACACCGGGGAGCTGTTTTTT
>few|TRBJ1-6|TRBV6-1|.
CASSEYRGMNSPLHF
TGTGCCAGCAGTGAATATAGGGGAATGAACTCACCCCTCCACTTT
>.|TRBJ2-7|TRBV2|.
CASSGDHGYEQYF
TGTGCCAGCAGTGGGGACCATGGCTACGAGCAGTACTTC
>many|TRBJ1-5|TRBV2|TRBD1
CASSRSRGNQPQHF
TGTGCCAGCAGTAGAAGCAGGGGGAATCAGCCCCAGCATTTT